This TCR beta chain was sequenced for a study of molecular identifiers for immune sequencing clone quantification. This CDR3 has 11 residues. Trimming left V 4 bases short and J 7 bases short, with 11 bases between. The germline V gene encodes CDR1 DFQATT and CDR2 SNEGSKA (reference sequence). TCRdb re-analysed the PCR reads in MiXCR, keeping a single row per CDR3 protein. The sample has about 500,000 distinct CDR3 sequences; around 25% are singletons. The J gene is TRBJ2-7, the V gene TRBV20-1, with D maybe TRBD1 (6 bases). The receptor comes from a human donor in good health. Some libraries in this study had Jurkat cell RNA spiked in. The specimen was naive CD8+ T cells from blood, with Jurkat cell RNA spiked in. Subset reported: FACS-sorted CD8+CD4-CCR7+CD45RA+ naive T cells. Written as DNA, the CDR3 is TGCAGTGCTAACCGGGACATTGAGCAGTACTTC. Amino acids: CSANRDIEQYF.